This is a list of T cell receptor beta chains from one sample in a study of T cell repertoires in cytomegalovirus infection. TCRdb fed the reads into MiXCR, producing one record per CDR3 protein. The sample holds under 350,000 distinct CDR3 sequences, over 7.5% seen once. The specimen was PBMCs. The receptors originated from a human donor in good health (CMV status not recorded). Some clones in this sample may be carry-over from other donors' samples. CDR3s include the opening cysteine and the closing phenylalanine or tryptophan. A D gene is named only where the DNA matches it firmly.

CASSTGSHTGELFF	NA	TRBV27	TRBJ2-2
CASSSPGGRVNTEAFF	NA	TRBV5-6	TRBJ1-1
CASSQAWGGNEQFF	TRBD2	TRBV4-2	TRBJ2-1
CASSPLGGKSSYEQYF	NA	TRBV6-1	TRBJ2-7
CASSISGAYNEQFF	NA	TRBV19	TRBJ2-1
CASSLIGGGSTDTQYF	TRBD2	TRBV7-2	TRBJ2-3
CAWSVPEGGNYGYTF	NA	TRBV30	TRBJ1-2
CASSLAGGRGTEAFF	NA	TRBV7-2	TRBJ1-1
CASSLLLAGEETQYF	TRBD2	TRBV7-9	TRBJ2-5
CSVGGPRGGYTF	NA	TRBV29-1	TRBJ1-2
CASSYSSGWGEQYF	NA	TRBV6-6	TRBJ2-7
CAISNRMGGYTF	NA	TRBV10-3	TRBJ1-2
CSARVDRGPGRVNVLTF	TRBD1	TRBV20-1	TRBJ2-6
CSARGGGLAGGKYNEQFF	TRBD2	TRBV20-1	TRBJ2-1
CASSPPRGVSYNEQFF	TRBD2	TRBV7-9	TRBJ2-1
CASSQDRGDTQYF	TRBD1	TRBV4-3	TRBJ2-3
CASSSDTNTGELFF	NA	TRBV11-1	TRBJ2-2
CSARLGWRGNTIYF	NA	TRBV20-1	TRBJ1-3
CASTREAGVSYEQYF	TRBD2	TRBV6-2/TRBV6-3	TRBJ2-7
CASSSHLGKNIQYF	NA	TRBV7-2	TRBJ2-4
CASEGGEQYF	NA	TRBV2	TRBJ2-7
CASSSRQGRTRGSSYNEQFF	TRBD1	TRBV7-9	TRBJ2-1
CASSPGHGRKGDDEQFF	NA	TRBV11-2	TRBJ2-1
CASSSQGARGTEAFF	TRBD1	TRBV19	TRBJ1-1
CATSQPFRGLAGVELFF	TRBD2	TRBV24-1	TRBJ2-2
CASSLDIQDSSYTEAFF	NA	TRBV11-3	TRBJ1-1
CASSQANEQFF	NA	TRBV6-6	TRBJ2-1
CASSSLYRGRRNEQFF	TRBD1	TRBV6-2/TRBV6-3	TRBJ2-1
CASSPVKNTGELFF	NA	TRBV11-1	TRBJ2-2
CASSPGTGVRTEAFF	TRBD1	TRBV6-5	TRBJ1-1
CASINGGLGTGKGWRNEQFF	TRBD2	TRBV12-3/TRBV12-4	TRBJ2-1
CASSLEHNTQYF	NA	TRBV7-2	TRBJ2-3
CASSDPSGRLVEQFF	TRBD2	TRBV7-8	TRBJ2-1
CASRQGTGGSGANVLTF	TRBD1	TRBV12-3/TRBV12-4	TRBJ2-6
CSVCQGADQPQHF	TRBD1	TRBV29-1	TRBJ1-5
CASIGREGYEQYF	TRBD2	TRBV25-1	TRBJ2-7
CARIGTVSYEQYF	NA	TRBV19	TRBJ2-7
CSVRDRAGNQPQHF	TRBD1	TRBV20-1	TRBJ1-5
CSAGTGQREQYF	TRBD1	TRBV20-1	TRBJ2-7
CASSPTSASTDTQYF	TRBD2	TRBV5-4	TRBJ2-3
CASSGIAGDTGELFF	TRBD2	TRBV6-6	TRBJ2-2